The clone carrying this TCR beta chain was counted many times. Its antigen is still unknown. These data are taken from a study of neurological immune-mediated disorders. Whole-study findings and limits: None of the CDR3 amino acid sequences in expanded clones turned up in more than one subject, which points to private repertoires in all groups. HTLV-1-associated myelopathy led in TCR clonal expansion, while multiple sclerosis ranked lowest, below healthy controls.

Per the germline V gene, CDR1 is SGHVS and CDR2 is FNYEAQ. CDR3 length equals 16 residues. The ends lost 1 base at V and 3 bases at J; junction bases unmatched: 7. The cDNA came from 5'RACE with 10-nucleotide random UMIs. Each CDR3 protein is one row after TCRdb ran MiXCR on the 5' RACE reads. The sample contains approximately 50,000 distinct CDR3 sequences, around 4% of which appear only once. The source of this sequence is a man aged 25 to 45 with multiple sclerosis. What was sequenced was PBMCs. The gene calls are TRBV7-6 and TRBJ2-3, with 7 bases aligning to TRBD2. Here the CDR3 reads CASSLDGGGPTDTQYF. The CDR3 region has the DNA TGTGCCAGCAGCTTAGATGGGGGAGGGCCAACAGATACGCAGTATTTT.